This paragraph reports one T cell receptor beta chain. Its antigen is as yet unknown. Trimming took 8 bases from V and 7 from J, leaving 11 bases between them. CDR1 is MNHEY and CDR2 is SVGAGI in the germline V gene. The CDR3 spans 12 residues. This entry comes from a study of Ad26.COV2.S vaccination and SARS-CoV-2 variants. Study-level results: Similar non-spike TCR breadth was observed in recipients of vaccine and of placebo. Analyses of TCR breadth and depth may have underestimated total T cell responses.

Assay: immunoSEQ multiplex PCR; the TCRdb copy retains only in-frame clones and omits some. The sample contains 300,000 to 400,000 clones, roughly 90% of which appear only once. Regarding treatment: some 19 received Ad26.COV2.S at low or high dose, single or two shots; roughly five received placebo; per-sample allocation not given. Vaccine and placebo recipients were sampled on day 63 after the first injection. Spike of the Wuhan-strain SARS-CoV-2 was expressed by an Ad26 vector, which formed the vaccine. The TCR originated in a person aged 18 to 65 who received the Ad26.COV2.S COVID-19 vaccine or a placebo. This specimen was peripheral blood, taken in a trial of Ad26.COV2.S vaccine versus placebo. The rearrangement joins TRBV6-5 to TRBJ1-4, with D perhaps matching TRBD1 (5 bases). CDR3 residues: CASGAVGEKLFF. The CDR3 DNA reads TGTGCCAGCGGGGCGGTCGGTGAAAAACTGTTTTTT.